A single sample gave rise to the 15 T cell receptor beta chains below, sequenced in a study of shared clonotypes between healthy human individuals. Using immunoSEQ multiplex PCR, the repertoire was profiled, and TCRdb retains in-frame clones only, with some absent. Among approximately 640,000 clones listed, more than 70% were seen once. Sequenced material: memory CD4+ T cells sorted from blood. Stated subset: CD45RA-negative fraction. The source of these receptors is a woman in her twenties or thirties in good health.

This clone was counted only a few times. The CDR3 nucleotides read TGTGCCAGCAGCCCGGGACAGGGCCTCTACGAGCAGTACTTC. Its translation: CASSPGQGLYEQYF. This chain links TRBV5-6 with TRBJ2-7; 9 nucleotides line up with TRBD1. From germline, CDR1 is SGHDT and CDR2 YYEEEE. This CDR3 contains 14 residues. V lost 4 bases, J lost 3 bases, and 5 bases stayed unmatched.

On this clone itself: One base away lies a much larger clone, so this may be a sequencing read error. The sample carries other DNA sequences with the same CDR3. This chain uses TRBV2 with TRBJ2-7; D remains unclear. The CDR3 spans 12 residues. The germline gives CDR1 SNHLY, CDR2 FYNNEI. The V gene lost 4 bases and the J gene lost 1 base, with 5 bases spanning the gap. The CDR3 sequence is CASSGQSYEQYF. For the CDR3, the DNA is TGTGCCAGCAGTGGGCAGTCCTACGAGCAGTACTTC.

This clone was seen ten or more times. The chain couples TRBV19 to TRBJ1-2; no clear D gene. Trimming took 5 bases from V and 8 from J, leaving 18 bases between them. Germline CDR1 is LNHDA and CDR2 is SQIVND (reference sequence). This CDR3 region has 14 residues. CDR3 bases: TGTGCCAGTAGTCTCATGGCAGACGGGAAGGGCTACACCTTC. Its translation is CASSLMADGKGYTF.

The rearrangement links TRBV2 to TRBJ2-2; D perhaps matches TRBD1 (5 bases). Trimming removed 5 bases from V and 5 bases from J, with 15 bases in between. Germline loops: CDR1 SNHLY, CDR2 FYNNEI. This CDR3 comprises 15 residues. The CDR3 sequence: CASSIKLTDTGELFF. The DNA for the CDR3 is TGTGCCAGCAGTATAAAGTTGACAGATACCGGGGAGCTGTTTTTT.

The genes are TRBV28 and TRBJ2-7, with 12 bases lining up with TRBD2. J lost 4 bases, V lost 3 bases, and 10 bases had no gene match. Germline CDR1 and CDR2: MDHEN and SYDVKM. This CDR3 region has 17 residues. CDR3 DNA sequence: TGTGCCAGCAGTTTCCCCCGACTAGCGGGGGAAATGTACGAGCAGTACTTC. Its protein product is CASSFPRLAGEMYEQYF. Full variable domain (remainder filled in from reference TRBV28 and TRBJ2-7): DVKVTQSSRYLVKRTGEKVFLECVQDMDHENMFWYRQDPGLGLRLIYFSYDVKMKEKGDIPEGYSVSREKKERFSLILESASTNQTSMYLCASSFPRLAGEMYEQYFGPGTRLTVT.

The chain couples TRBV19 to TRBJ2-7; TRBD2 matches 8 bases. Germline lookup yields CDR1 LNHDA and CDR2 SQIVND (reference sequence). The ends lost 3 bases at V and 3 bases at J; junction bases unmatched: 7. CDR3 length: 15 amino acids. CDR3 sequence reads: CASSIIAGPNYEQYF. Here the CDR3 DNA reads TGTGCCAGTAGTATCATAGCGGGACCTAACTACGAGCAGTACTTC.

The chain has TRBV14 and TRBJ1-1; D may be TRBD1 (5 bases). Trimming removed 1 base at V and 10 bases at J, with 10 bases between. The CDR3 has 12 residues. Per the germline V gene, CDR1 is SGHDN and CDR2 is FVKESK. CDR3: CASSQVPQGAFF. In DNA form, the CDR3 reads TGTGCCAGCAGCCAAGTCCCGCAGGGAGCTTTCTTT.

Many counts were recorded for this clone. The chain links TRBV7-8 to TRBJ1-6; TRBD1 aligns across 9 bases. CDR1 is SGHVS and CDR2 is FQNEAQ in the germline V gene. V gave up 5 bases and J gave up 12 bases; unmatched junction bases: 2. The CDR3 consists of 12 residues. This CDR3 reads CASSLDRGPLHF. The CDR3 DNA is TGTGCCAGCAGCCTGGACAGGGGACCCCTCCACTTT.

The chain combines TRBV10-3 with TRBJ1-2; 8 bases map to TRBD1. V shed 6 bases, J shed 6 bases, and the junction held 18 bases outside the gene matches. Germline V lookup: CDR1 ENHRY, CDR2 SYGVKD. This CDR3 region has 17 residues. CDR3 amino acids: CAIRATGGKLGADGYTF. CDR3 sequence (DNA): TGTGCCATCAGAGCCACAGGGGGTAAACTCGGGGCCGATGGCTACACCTTC.

Concerning this clone: This sample also contains other DNA sequences that code for the same CDR3. CDR3 residues: CASSLRSNQPQHF. The CDR3 DNA reads TGTGCCAGCAGCTTGAGGAGCAATCAGCCCCAGCATTTT. The chain employs TRBV5-6 and TRBJ1-5; D gene uncertain. The V and J ends lost 1 base and 1 base respectively, with 3 bases between them. Germline V gene lookup returns CDR1 SGHDT and CDR2 YYEEEE. The CDR3 consists of 13 residues.

This sequence joins TRBV6-6 and TRBJ2-7; either TRBD1 or TRBD2 may supply D (7 bases each). V was trimmed by 0 bases and J by 5 bases, leaving 14 bases between them. Germline lookup yields CDR1 MNHNY and CDR2 SVGAGI (reference sequence). This CDR3 comprises 15 residues. The CDR3 DNA is TGTGCCAGCAGTTACTCGCGCAGGGGGGGTGACGAGCAGTACTTC. This gives the protein CASSYSRRGGDEQYF.

This sequence joins TRBV10-3 and TRBJ1-2; no clear D. Germline lookup yields CDR1 ENHRY and CDR2 SYGVKD. This CDR3 has 16 residues. Trimming took 6 bases from V and 4 from J, leaving 21 bases between them. The CDR3 is CAIRSALLRDAYGYTF. The CDR3 nucleotides are TGTGCCATCAGGTCTGCCCTATTAAGGGATGCCTATGGCTACACCTTC.

Details on this clone: The sample has other DNA sequences that encode this CDR3 too. This chain uses TRBV5-1 with TRBJ2-5; TRBD2 is a possible D gene (7 bases). The germline V gene encodes CDR1 SGHRS and CDR2 YFSETQ. Trimming removed 0 bases at V and 2 bases at J, with 14 bases between. The CDR3 totals 16 residues. The CDR3 sequence: CASSLAGGRLQETQYF. The CDR3 nucleotides are TGCGCCAGCAGCTTGGCCGGGGGGCGATTACAAGAGACCCAGTACTTC. The whole variable domain, filled in from reference TRBV5-1 and TRBJ2-5, reads KAGVTQTPRYLIKTRGQQVTLSCSPISGHRSVSWYQQTPGQGLQFLFEYFSETQRNKGNFPGRFSGRQFSNSRSEMNVSTLELGDSALYLCASSLAGGRLQETQYFGPGTRLLVL.

This clone was recorded a few times. J is TRBJ1-1 and V is TRBV27; the D gene is possibly TRBD1 (5 bases). V was trimmed by 3 bases and J by 9 bases, leaving 14 bases between them. The CDR3 totals 13 residues. CDR1 is MNHEY and CDR2 is SMNVEV in the germline V gene (reference sequence). The CDR3 reads CASSFRDPLKAFF. CDR3 sequence (DNA): TGTGCCAGCAGTTTTCGGGACCCCCTTAAAGCTTTCTTT.

The rearrangement uses TRBV15 and TRBJ1-5; TRBD1 aligns across 8 bases. Per the germline V gene, CDR1 is LNHNV and CDR2 is YYDKDF (reference sequence). The trim removed 4 bases at V and 4 bases at J, leaving 9 bases unmatched. The CDR3 has 16 amino acids. CDR3 bases: TGTGCCACCAGCAACAAAAAGGACAGGGTGAATCAGCCCCAGCATTTT. Amino acids: CATSNKKDRVNQPQHF.